This T cell receptor (beta chain) is drawn from a study of blood T cell repertoires in COVID-19. The V end was cut by 2 bases, the J end by 7 bases, with 12 bases between. The CDR3 runs to 15 residues. The germline gives CDR1 SNHLY, CDR2 FYNNEI. Measured with immunoSEQ multiplex PCR; TCRdb has only the in-frame clones, and not every one. The sample records 95,000 to 150,000 clones, about 88% being singletons. What was sequenced was peripheral blood. V and J are TRBV2 and TRBJ1-6; tentative D call: TRBD1 (6 bases). This receptor was taken from a woman of 80 years or more with acute or convalescent COVID-19. The CDR3 DNA is TGTGCCAGCAGTGAACAGGGGCTTAGGAATTCACCCCTCCACTTT. Translating gives CASSEQGLRNSPLHF. Variable domain in full (rest from reference TRBV2 and TRBJ1-6): EPEVTQTPSHQVTQMGQEVILRCVPISNHLYFYWYRQILGQKVEFLVSFYNNEISEKSEIFDDQFSVERPDGSNFTLKIRSTKLEDSAMYFCASSEQGLRNSPLHFGNGTRLTVT.